This T cell receptor (beta chain) was obtained from a study of metastatic and nonmetastatic thyroid tumors. Study as a whole: Both malignant and benign thyroid patients supplied peripheral blood and tumor or nodule tissue samples, across which the repertoires of these patients were then compared. Study-wide results and limits: Relative to benign nodules, malignant thyroid tumors were reportedly characterized by significantly elevated TCR beta diversity in blood and tumor.

Patients had received no treatment of any kind before thyroid surgery. The sample holds many counts of this clone. Its antigen remains unidentified. Methods used by the authors: CDR3 was compared across clinicopathological groups, and the resulting differences were used to build a distant-metastasis classifier for papillary thyroid cancer. TCRdb redid the clone calls on the PCR reads using MiXCR. These V and J calls rely on TCRdb rather than the paper's analysis. The repertoire holds 60,000 or so clones, approximately 4.1% seen once, with more than 20% in the top ten. V was trimmed by 0 bases and J by 9 bases, leaving 6 bases between them. The CDR3 spans 13 residues. CDR1 SGHAT and CDR2 FQNNGV come from the germline V gene.

The source is a female donor with papillary thyroid cancer or a benign thyroid nodule (not recorded which). Some clones in this sample may be carry-over from other donors' samples. The chain uses TRBV11-2 and TRBJ1-6; D remains ambiguous. Input material: blood. CDR3 in amino acids: CASSLDRASPLHF. The CDR3 region has the DNA TGTGCCAGCAGCTTAGATCGAGCTTCACCCCTCCACTTT.